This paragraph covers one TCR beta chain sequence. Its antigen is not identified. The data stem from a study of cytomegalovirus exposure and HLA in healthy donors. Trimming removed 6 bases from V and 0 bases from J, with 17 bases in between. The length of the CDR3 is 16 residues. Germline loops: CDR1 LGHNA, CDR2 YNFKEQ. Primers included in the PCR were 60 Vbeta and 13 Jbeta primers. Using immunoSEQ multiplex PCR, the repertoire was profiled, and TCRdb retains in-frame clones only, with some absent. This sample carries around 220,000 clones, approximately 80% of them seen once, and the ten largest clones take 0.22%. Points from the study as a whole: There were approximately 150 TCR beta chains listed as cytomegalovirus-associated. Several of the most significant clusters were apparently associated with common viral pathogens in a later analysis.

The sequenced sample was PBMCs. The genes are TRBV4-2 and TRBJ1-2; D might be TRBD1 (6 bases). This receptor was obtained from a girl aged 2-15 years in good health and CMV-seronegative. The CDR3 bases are TGTGCCAGCAGACCACTGACAGGAAGAGCTAACTATGGCTACACCTTC. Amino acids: CASRPLTGRANYGYTF.